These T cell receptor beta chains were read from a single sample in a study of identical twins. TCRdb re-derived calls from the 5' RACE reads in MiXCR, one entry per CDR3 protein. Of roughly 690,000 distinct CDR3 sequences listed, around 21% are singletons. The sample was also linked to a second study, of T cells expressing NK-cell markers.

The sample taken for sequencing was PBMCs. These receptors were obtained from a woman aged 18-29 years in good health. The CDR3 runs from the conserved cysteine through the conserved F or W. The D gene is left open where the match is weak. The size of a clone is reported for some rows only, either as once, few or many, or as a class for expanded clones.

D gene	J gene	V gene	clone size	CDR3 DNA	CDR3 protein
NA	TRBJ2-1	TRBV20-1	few	TGCAGTGCCCATCATCCGGCCCGGGGCAATGAGCAGTTCTTC	CSAHHPARGNEQFF
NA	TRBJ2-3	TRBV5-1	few	TGCGCCAGCAGTAGGGTCATTGGCACAGATACGCAGTATTTT	CASSRVIGTDTQYF
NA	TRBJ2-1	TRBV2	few	TGTGCCAGCCGCCGACTAGTTACCTCCTACAATGAGCAGTTCTTC	CASRRLVTSYNEQFF
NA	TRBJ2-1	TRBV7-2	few	TGTGCCAGCAGCTTAGTAGGCTGGTATGAGCAGTTCTTC	CASSLVGWYEQFF
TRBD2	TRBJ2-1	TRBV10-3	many	TGTGCCATCAGTCTAGCGGGAGGATCCTACAATGAGCAGTTCTTC	CAISLAGGSYNEQFF
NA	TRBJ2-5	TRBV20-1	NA	TGCAGTGCGCGAAAGACCTACGGTGGGGGAGAGACCCAGTACTTC	CSARKTYGGGETQYF
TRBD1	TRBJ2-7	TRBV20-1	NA	TGCAGTGCCCAAGACAGGGGTTTGGTCGAGCAGTACTTC	CSAQDRGLVEQYF
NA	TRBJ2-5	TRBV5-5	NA	TGTGCCAGCAGCTGGGGAGAGGGAAGGCAAGAGACCCAGTACTTC	CASSWGEGRQETQYF
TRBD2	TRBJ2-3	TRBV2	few	TGTGCCAGCCGCGGGGGGGCATACAGCACAGATACGCAGTATTTT	CASRGGAYSTDTQYF
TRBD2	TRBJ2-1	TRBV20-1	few	TGCAGTGCTACTAGCGGGGGACCCCACAATGAGCAGTTCTTC	CSATSGGPHNEQFF
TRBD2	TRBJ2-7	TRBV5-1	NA	TGCGCCAGCAGCTTGGATCCGGGACTAGCGGGCGAGCAGTACTTC	CASSLDPGLAGEQYF
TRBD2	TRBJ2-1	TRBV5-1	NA	TGTGCCAGCAGTTTAACTAGCGGGGGAAATGAGCAGTTCTTC	CASSLTSGGNEQFF
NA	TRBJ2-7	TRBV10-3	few	TGTGCCATCAGTGAGTTCGGGGTCAAGTACTTC	CAISEFGVKYF
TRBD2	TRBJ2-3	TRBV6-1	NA	TGTGCCAGCAGCGGTAGCGGGGTCGTCCCAGATACGCAGTATTTT	CASSGSGVVPDTQYF
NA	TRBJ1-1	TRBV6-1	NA	TGTGCCAGCAGTGATTGGGCGACGAGGGCTTTCTTT	CASSDWATRAFF
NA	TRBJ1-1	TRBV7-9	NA	TGTGCCAGCAGCTTAGATCGGCTGATGAACACTGAAGCTTTCTTT	CASSLDRLMNTEAFF
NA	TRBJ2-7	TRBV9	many	TGTGCCAGCAGCGTAGGTGGGGAATCCTACGAGCAGTACTTC	CASSVGGESYEQYF
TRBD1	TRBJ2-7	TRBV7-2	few	TGTGCCAGCAGCTCCCGCGGGACAGGGGTCTACGAGCAGTACTTC	CASSSRGTGVYEQYF
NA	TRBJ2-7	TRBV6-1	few	TGTGCCAGCAGACGTGGGTCCTACTACGAGCAGTACTTC	CASRRGSYYEQYF
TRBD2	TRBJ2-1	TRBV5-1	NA	TGCGCCAGCAGCGCGACCAGCGGGGGCGCCTACAATGAGCAGTTCTTC	CASSATSGGAYNEQFF
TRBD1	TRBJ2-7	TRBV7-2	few	TGTGCCAGCAGCTCCTACCCACAGGGGCCACTAGGTTACGAGCAGTACTTC	CASSSYPQGPLGYEQYF
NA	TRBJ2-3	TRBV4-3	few	TGCGCCAGCAGCCACTCTCTTCCCAGGGCGGAAGATACGCAGTATTTT	CASSHSLPRAEDTQYF
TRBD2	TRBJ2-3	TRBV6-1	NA	TGTGCCAGCAGTGAAGAGCGGGAGGGTCGCACAGATACGCAGTATTTT	CASSEEREGRTDTQYF
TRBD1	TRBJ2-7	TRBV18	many	TGTGCCAGCTCCCCTAAAGTAACCGGGACAGGTCACTACGAGCAGTACTTC	CASSPKVTGTGHYEQYF
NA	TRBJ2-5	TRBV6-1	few	TGTGCCGCTCAACGGGACTCTCAAGAGACCCAGTACTTC	CAAQRDSQETQYF
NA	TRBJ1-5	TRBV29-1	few	TGCAGCGTTGTGGAGACCCGGGGCCAGCCCCAGCATTTT	CSVVETRGQPQHF
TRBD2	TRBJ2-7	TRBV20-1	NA	TGCAGTGCTAAGGGACTAGCGGGATACGAGCAGTACTTC	CSAKGLAGYEQYF
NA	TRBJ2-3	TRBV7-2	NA	TGTGCCAGCAGCTTAAGGCTAGCCCCTCCAGATACGCAGTATTTT	CASSLRLAPPDTQYF
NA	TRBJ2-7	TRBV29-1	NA	TGCAGCGTTGAAGGTAGACCGGGACTGCCTAGAGGGCAGGTCTTC	CSVEGRPGLPRGQVF
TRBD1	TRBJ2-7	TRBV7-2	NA	TGTGCCAGCTGTATAGGGACAGGCGTCACCTACGAGCAGTACTTC	CASCIGTGVTYEQYF
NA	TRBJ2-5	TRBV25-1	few	TGTGCCAGCAGTGAACGGGAAAAGGGGGAGACCCAGTACTTC	CASSEREKGETQYF
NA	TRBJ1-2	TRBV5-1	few	TGCGCCAGCAGCCCCGCGGGACCTCGCCATGGCTACACCTTC	CASSPAGPRHGYTF
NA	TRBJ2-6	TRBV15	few	TGTGCCACCAGCAGAGCCTGGGCTGGGGCCAACGTCCTGACTTTC	CATSRAWAGANVLTF
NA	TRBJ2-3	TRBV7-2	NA	TGTGCCAGCAGCCCCCTAGGATCGGGTAGAAGCACAGATACGCAGTATTTT	CASSPLGSGRSTDTQYF
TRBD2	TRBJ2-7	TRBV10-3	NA	TGTGCCATCAGTGAGTCGCTAGCGGGGGCAAGCTCCTACGAGCAGTACTTC	CAISESLAGASSYEQYF
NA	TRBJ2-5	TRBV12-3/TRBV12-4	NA	TGTGCCAGCAGTTTTCGCGGCCCTTTGGGAGAGACCCAGTACTTC	CASSFRGPLGETQYF
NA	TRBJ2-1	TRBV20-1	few	TGCAGTGCCCATAGCGTGAGAGGGGAGTTCTTC	CSAHSVRGEFF
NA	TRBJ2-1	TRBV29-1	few	TGCAGCGTTGAAAGGCCGGGGGCCCCTTACAATGAGCAGTTCTTC	CSVERPGAPYNEQFF
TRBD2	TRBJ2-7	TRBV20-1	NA	TGCAGTGCTAGTAGGACTAGCGGATACGAGCAGTACTTC	CSASRTSGYEQYF
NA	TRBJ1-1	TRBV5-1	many	TGCGCCAGCAGCTTGGGGTGGGCAGGGTTCGACATGAACACTGAAGCTTTCTTT	CASSLGWAGFDMNTEAFF
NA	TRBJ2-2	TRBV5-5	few	TGTGCCAGCAGCCTCGTCAGGGGGGGTCGGACCGGGGAGCTGTTTTTT	CASSLVRGGRTGELFF
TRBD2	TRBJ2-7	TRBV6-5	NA	TGTGCCAGCAGTTACTCCCTAGCGGCCACCTACGGGCAGTACTTC	CASSYSLAATYGQYF
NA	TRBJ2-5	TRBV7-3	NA	TGTGCCAGCAGCTTAACACAATCAGGGCAGGGGGGGACCCAGTACTTC	CASSLTQSGQGGTQYF
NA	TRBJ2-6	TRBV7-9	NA	TGTGCCAGCAGCTCGATGTCGGGGTCCGGGGCCAACGTCCTGACTTTC	CASSSMSGSGANVLTF
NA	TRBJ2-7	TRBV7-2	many	TGTGCCAGCAGCTTATCGGGCAGAACGTCCTACGAGCAGTACTTC	CASSLSGRTSYEQYF
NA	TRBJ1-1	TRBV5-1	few	TGCGCCAGCAGCTTGGTAAGTAACAGGCGTGAAGCTTTCTTT	CASSLVSNRREAFF
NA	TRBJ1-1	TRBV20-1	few	TGCAGTGCCTCGGATCGCAGGGATCGGGTTGAAGCTTTCTTT	CSASDRRDRVEAFF
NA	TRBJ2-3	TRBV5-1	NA	TGCGCCAGCAGCTTGGAGGTCAGGGGATATACAGATACGCAGTATTTT	CASSLEVRGYTDTQYF
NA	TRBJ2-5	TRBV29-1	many	TGCAGCGTTGAAGAAATCTTGACAGGAGAGACCCAGTACTTC	CSVEEILTGETQYF
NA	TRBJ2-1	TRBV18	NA	TGTGCCAGCTCAGCCTACAGAACAAGCTCCTACAATGAGCAGTTCTTC	CASSAYRTSSYNEQFF
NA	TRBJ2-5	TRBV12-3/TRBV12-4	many	TGTGCCAGCAGTCCCTTGTTGGGGGGCCAGTACTTC	CASSPLLGGQYF
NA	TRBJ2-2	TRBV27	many	TGTGCCAGCAGTTTAACAAGGACCGGGGAGCTGTTTTTT	CASSLTRTGELFF